Listed below are T cell receptor beta chains from one sample, sequenced in a study of CD8 T cells in ankylosing spondylitis. Each CDR3 protein is one row after TCRdb ran MiXCR on the 5' RACE reads. Here the sample spans 200,000 to 300,000 distinct CDR3 sequences, about 10% being singletons. Sequences were obtained from blood, either unsorted or a sorted T cell fraction (not recorded which). The receptors were gathered from a male donor with ankylosing spondylitis or in good health (not recorded which). Both conserved end residues are trimmed from each CDR3. Some rows have no size entry. The others give once, few or many, or a class for an expanded clone.

j_call clone_size v_call cdr3_aa
TRBJ2-7 many TRBV30 AWGMTYEQY
TRBJ2-3 - TRBV6-1 ASSEWAGLYTDTQY
TRBJ1-6 - TRBV20-1 SARAPVWGALH
TRBJ2-1 few TRBV18 ASSPGSGAYNEQF
TRBJ2-7 many TRBV20-1 SARDFEEQY
TRBJ2-1 many TRBV4-1 ASTLGSGSYNEQF
TRBJ2-1 many TRBV5-1 ASRSGGGSYNEQF
TRBJ1-1 many TRBV12-3/TRBV12-4 ASSLRSGTGSVGAF
TRBJ2-1 many TRBV29-1 SVGARGVFNEQF
TRBJ2-3 - TRBV6-2/TRBV6-3 ASSYTATSGSIDTQY
TRBJ2-1 many TRBV10-3 AISDSGGEYNEQF
TRBJ2-7 many TRBV20-1 SARTTHDYEQY
TRBJ2-1 many TRBV5-1 ASSLDPYNEQF
TRBJ2-7 many TRBV20-1 SARGLAGLYEQY
TRBJ2-3 many TRBV5-1 ASSSAEAGDTQY
TRBJ2-2 many TRBV5-5 ASSPRAGTQAGELF
TRBJ2-4 few TRBV10-3 AISESTPLQGGDIQY
TRBJ2-3 once TRBV15 AIGAGGTDTQY
TRBJ2-1 few TRBV12-3/TRBV12-4 ASRSDRGRNEQF
TRBJ2-5 - TRBV29-1 SVRTSGSYGQETQY
TRBJ1-6 many TRBV12-3/TRBV12-4 ASGQDRTGGYSPLH
TRBJ2-2 many TRBV7-9 ASSPRGNPNTGELF
TRBJ2-4 - TRBV6-5 ASSYSRQGKNIQY
TRBJ2-5 few TRBV30 AWSLASGTFQETQY
TRBJ2-7 - TRBV14 ASSIGLSYEQY
TRBJ1-1 many TRBV28 ASSSGRQVYMNTEAF
TRBJ2-3 many TRBV4-1 ASSQLATDTQY
TRBJ2-7 many TRBV5-1 ASSILGEGHEQY
TRBJ1-2 - TRBV3-1 ASSQSTGNYT
TRBJ1-1 many TRBV12-3/TRBV12-4 ASSVSRGTLAEAF
TRBJ2-1 few TRBV30 AWSPYYNEQF
TRBJ2-2 - TRBV30 AWRTAGVNTGELF
TRBJ2-7 many TRBV20-1 SARGPGLPYEQY
TRBJ1-5 many TRBV6-1 ASSDRGRDQPQH
TRBJ2-2 many TRBV25-1 ASSITGDTGELF
TRBJ1-2 many TRBV29-1 SVADGYT
TRBJ2-1 few TRBV6-1 ASSEGYRGEQF
TRBJ2-3 many TRBV20-1 SAPPGLAGGADTQY
TRBJ2-3 - TRBV20-1 SAIPSGLTDTQY
TRBJ1-6 many TRBV5-6 ASSPHGGPLF
TRBJ1-6 few TRBV30 AWADSRNSPLH
TRBJ1-1 - TRBV30 AWSPPGRRDTEAF